This T cell receptor beta chain was retrieved from a study of cytomegalovirus exposure and HLA in healthy donors. Clones were read by immunoSEQ multiplex PCR, and TCRdb kept only the in-frame ones, dropping some. The sample has more than 80,000 clones; approximately 96% are singletons. Germline loops: CDR1 LNHDA, CDR2 SQIVND (reference sequence). V lost 6 bases and J lost 5, with 7 bases in between. This CDR3 has 11 residues. The chain combines TRBV19 with TRBJ1-1; possibly TRBD1 for D (5 bases). Input material: PBMCs. This sequence originates from a woman between 18 and 29 years old in good health and CMV-seronegative. CDR3 sequence (DNA): TGTGCCAGTAGCAGGGAAACTGAAGCTTTCTTT. Amino acids: CASSRETEAFF.